This T cell receptor beta chain appears in the sequencing data of a study of memory CD4+ T cells and cytomegalovirus serostatus. Study conclusions and caveats: The CMV-associated TCR signature appears largely within the CD4+ memory repertoire. CD4+ memory repertoires contained about two fifths of the 164 reported CMV TCRbeta sequences. Median bootstrapped AUC for CMV status was approximately 0.96 originally, approximately 0.9 US-trained.

Per the authors' pipeline: After removing out-of-frame reads, around 2.2 million distinct TCRbeta sequences remained. Here immunoSEQ multiplex PCR was the method, and the copy in TCRdb shows in-frame clones only, minus some. D and trimming were read from the DNA, whereas the V and J calls and clone size are those reported in that table. The sample has tens of thousands of clones, 82% seen once; the top ten hold around 0.9%. A remark on this clone: Antigen: not known.

The sort gate was single viable CD3+CD4+CD8-CD45RO+ cells for memory CD4+ T cells. The V end was cut by 6 bases, the J end by 10 bases, with 18 bases between. Looked up from germline, CDR1 is MNHEY and CDR2 is SVGAGI. The CDR3 has 14 residues. Sequencing was performed on memory CD4+ T cells from blood. The J gene is TRBJ1-4, the V gene TRBV6-5; D perhaps matches TRBD1 (5 bases). The TCR was taken from an adult in good health and CMV-seronegative. CDR3 nucleotides: TGTGCCAGCAGCCTCACAGGTCCCCGGGGAAAACTGTTTTTT. As protein: CASSLTGPRGKLFF.